A single sample gave rise to the 26 T cell receptor beta chains below, sequenced in a study of blood T cell repertoires in COVID-19. Using immunoSEQ multiplex PCR, the repertoire was profiled, and TCRdb retains in-frame clones only, with some absent. This table holds under 85,000 clones, roughly four fifths found once. The sequenced sample consisted of peripheral blood. These receptors originate from a woman over 75 with active or convalescent COVID-19.

The chain has TRBV7-2 and TRBJ2-1, with D maybe TRBD2 (6 bases). The CDR3 totals 16 residues. The ends were cut back, 1 base at V and 6 bases at J, with 16 bases in the middle. Germline CDR1 is SGHTA and CDR2 is FQGNSA. The DNA of the CDR3 is TGTGCCAGCAGCTTAGGAGAGAGGAGGGGAGGCAATGAGCAGTTCTTC. This encodes CASSLGERRGGNEQFF.

Only a few counts were recorded for this clone. The chain couples TRBV7-2 to TRBJ1-3; D is unresolved. CDR1 and CDR2 (germline): SGHTA, FQGNSA. V was shortened by 1 base and J by 4 bases, with 11 bases between the two germline ends. The CDR3 runs to 15 residues. The DNA for the CDR3 is TGTGCCAGCAGCTTAGACTGGTCCGTGGGAAACACCATATATTTT. This translates into CASSLDWSVGNTIYF.

The rearrangement joins TRBV27 to TRBJ1-5; TRBD1 is a possible D gene (6 bases). Per the germline V gene, CDR1 is MNHEY and CDR2 is SMNVEV (reference sequence). V lost 6 bases, J lost 8 bases, and 14 bases lay in between. This CDR3 is 13 amino acids long. CDR3 loop: CASRLRGGEPQHF. The CDR3 DNA follows: TGTGCCAGCAGACTAAGGGGGGGGGAGCCCCAGCATTTT.

In its sample, this clone was seen a few times. The CDR3 loop is CASMRLAGPQETQYF. The CDR3 DNA sequence: TGTGCCAGCATGCGACTAGCGGGGCCTCAAGAGACCCAGTACTTC. This chain links TRBV6-5 with TRBJ2-5; TRBD2 agrees at 11 bases. V dropped 7 bases and J dropped 2; count of bases not matched to a gene: 6. The CDR3 extends over 15 amino acids. Germline V gene data show CDR1 as MNHEY and CDR2 as SVGAGI.

CDR3: CATSDDRGMTKNIQYF. The DNA of the CDR3 is TGTGCCACCAGTGATGACAGGGGAATGACCAAAAACATTCAGTACTTC. V gene TRBV24-1 combines with J gene TRBJ2-4; 8 bases are a match to TRBD1. Germline assignment: CDR1 KGHDR and CDR2 SFDVKD. The CDR3 sequence is 16 residues long. V shed 3 bases and J 2 bases; nucleotides not matched to a gene: 5.

This CDR3 reads CASSRDFFSGNYEQYF. As DNA, the CDR3 is TGTGCCAGCAGTCGAGACTTCTTTAGCGGAAACTACGAGCAGTACTTC. V gene TRBV6-6 combines with J gene TRBJ2-7; tentative D call: TRBD2 (6 bases). V dropped 5 bases and J dropped 3 bases, with 20 bases sitting between them. CDR3 size: 16 residues. Germline-derived CDR1 and CDR2 are MNHNY and SVGAGI (reference sequence).

The V call is TRBV6-1, the J call TRBJ1-1; D uncertain. The CDR3 consists of 12 residues. Germline assignment: CDR1 MNHNS and CDR2 SASEGT. V lost 3 bases, J lost 4 bases, and 6 bases lay in between. The CDR3 loop is CASSDLSTEAFF. In nucleotides, the CDR3 is TGTGCCAGCAGTGATCTAAGCACTGAAGCTTTCTTT.

The V call is TRBV3-1 (or the pseudogene TRBV3-2), the J call TRBJ1-5; possible D gene TRBD1, 5 bases. V lost 3 bases and J lost 2, with 11 bases in between. Germline CDR1 is LGHDT and CDR2 is YNNKEL (reference sequence). This CDR3 has 15 amino acids. CDR3 sequence reads: CASSQGQNGNQPQHF. The CDR3 nucleotides read TGTGCCAGCAGCCAGGGGCAGAATGGCAATCAGCCCCAGCATTTT.

This chain links TRBV19 with TRBJ2-5; perhaps TRBD1 as D (6 bases). Germline-derived CDR1 and CDR2 are LNHDA and SQIVND (reference sequence). CDR3 length equals 16 residues. Trimming removed 5 bases at V and 1 base at J, with 17 bases between. The CDR3 loop reads CASSPIARGSQETQYF. The CDR3 DNA sequence: TGTGCCAGTAGTCCCATAGCGAGGGGGTCCCAAGAGACCCAGTACTTC. Complete variable domain (other parts from reference TRBV19 and TRBJ2-5): DGGITQSPKYLFRKEGQNVTLSCEQNLNHDAMYWYRQDPGQGLRLIYYSQIVNDFQKGDIAEGYSVSREKKESFPLTVTSAQKNPTAFYLCASSPIARGSQETQYFGPGTRLLVL.

The J gene is TRBJ2-3, the V gene TRBV5-1; the D gene is possibly TRBD1 (6 bases). In germline, CDR1 is SGHRS, CDR2 YFSETQ. Between the trimmed V and J ends, which lost 0 bases and 2 bases, there was a span of 7 bases. The CDR3 totals 14 residues. CDR3 amino acids: CASSLGGLTDTQYF. The CDR3 nucleotides are TGCGCCAGCAGCTTGGGGGGGCTCACAGATACGCAGTATTTT.

V gene TRBV7-8 combines with J gene TRBJ1-6, with D possibly being TRBD1 (6 bases). The V and J ends lost 5 bases and 4 bases respectively, with 15 bases between them. Germline V gene sequence: CDR1 SGHVS, CDR2 FQNEAQ. The CDR3 totals 16 residues. As DNA, the CDR3 is TGTGCCAGCAGCCCCTCTTACAGGGCATATAATTCACCCCTCCACTTT. Protein sequence: CASSPSYRAYNSPLHF.

In its sample, this clone was seen a few times. The V and J genes are TRBV6-6 and TRBJ1-1, with no clear D. The CDR3 has 16 amino acids. V was shortened by 3 bases and J by 1 base, with 15 bases between the two germline ends. Germline V lookup: CDR1 MNHNY, CDR2 SVGAGI (reference sequence). The CDR3 DNA reads TGTGCCAGCAGTTATAATGAGGGATGGGGGAACACTGAAGCTTTCTTT. Protein sequence: CASSYNEGWGNTEAFF.

J is TRBJ2-3 and V is TRBV5-6, with D maybe TRBD2 (6 bases). CDR1 is SGHDT and CDR2 is YYEEEE in the germline V gene. Trimming left V 4 bases short and J 6 bases short, with 24 bases between. The CDR3 consists of 17 residues. The CDR3 coding sequence is TGTGCCAGCAGCCGGGGGAGCGGGCCGACCTCGGCGGATACGCAGTATTTT. Translated: CASSRGSGPTSADTQYF.

The V call is TRBV7-6, the J call TRBJ1-2; the D gene is possibly TRBD1 (6 bases). Trimming removed 10 bases from V and 8 bases from J, with 26 bases in between. The CDR3 is 15 amino acids. Germline assignment: CDR1 SGHVS and CDR2 FNYEAQ. As DNA, the CDR3 is TGTGCCACCAGTAAAACTCAGGGTTCCACAGGGGGCTACACCTTC. This codes for CATSKTQGSTGGYTF.

The chain links TRBV9 to TRBJ2-7; TRBD1 matches 9 bases. The CDR3 totals 14 residues. Germline V gene data show CDR1 as SGDLS and CDR2 as YYNGEE. The J segment lost 5 bases and the V segment lost 4 bases, leaving 7 bases of the junction unmatched. As DNA, the CDR3 is TGTGCCAGCAGCCTCGGGACAGGGAGACACGAGCAGTACTTC. Residues: CASSLGTGRHEQYF.

The V and J genes are TRBV6-6 and TRBJ2-2, with TRBD1 identical over 9 bases. Germline CDR1 reads MNHNY; CDR2 reads SVGAGI (reference sequence). V shed 2 bases, J shed 5 bases, and the junction held 6 bases outside the gene matches. The CDR3 sequence is 16 residues long. The CDR3, as DNA: TGTGCCAGCAGTTACCACGGCGGACAGGGGACCGGGGAGCTGTTTTTT. Translation: CASSYHGGQGTGELFF.

The gene calls are TRBV18 and TRBJ1-3; tentatively, D is TRBD1 (6 bases). There are 15 residues in the CDR3. Germline CDR1 reads KGHSH; CDR2 reads LQKENI. V dropped 3 bases and J dropped 2 bases, with 11 bases sitting between them. CDR3 DNA: TGTGCCAGCTCACCGGACAGATTCACTGGAAACACCATATATTTT. It codes for CASSPDRFTGNTIYF. Based on the CDR3 plus reference TRBV18 and TRBJ1-3, the full variable domain is NAGVMQNPRHLVRRRGQEARLRCSPMKGHSHVYWYRQLPEEGLKFMVYLQKENIIDESGMPKERFSAEFPKEGPSILRIQQVVRGDSAAYFCASSPDRFTGNTIYFGEGSWLTVV.

The V gene is TRBV5-1, the J gene TRBJ2-7; unclear D gene. The CDR3 runs to 11 residues. Trimming shortened V by 0 bases and J by 6 bases, and 4 bases separated the two germline ends. Germline loops: CDR1 SGHRS, CDR2 YFSETQ. CDR3 sequence reads: CASSLAGEQYF. CDR3 nucleotides: TGCGCCAGCAGCTTGGCCGGCGAGCAGTACTTC.

This chain uses TRBV28 with TRBJ2-7, with a weak D call TRBD1 (6 bases). The CDR3 contains 16 residues. V was trimmed by 4 bases and J by 2 bases, leaving 18 bases between them. Germline CDR1 is MDHEN and CDR2 is SYDVKM. The CDR3 region is CASSSPADSNPYEQYF. CDR3 bases: TGTGCCAGCAGTTCCCCCGCGGACAGCAATCCCTACGAGCAGTACTTC. Looking up the rest from reference TRBV28 and TRBJ2-7 gives the full variable domain: DVKVTQSSRYLVKRTGEKVFLECVQDMDHENMFWYRQDPGLGLRLIYFSYDVKMKEKGDIPEGYSVSREKKERFSLILESASTNQTSMYLCASSSPADSNPYEQYFGPGTRLTVT.

The V gene is TRBV28, the J gene TRBJ1-3; D possibly corresponds to TRBD1 (5 bases). The ends were cut back, 2 bases at V and 2 bases at J, with 10 bases in the middle. The CDR3 sequence is 15 residues long. CDR1 MDHEN and CDR2 SYDVKM come from the germline V gene. CDR3 amino acids: CASSLPQGAGNTIYF. The CDR3 coding sequence is TGTGCCAGCAGTTTACCCCAGGGCGCTGGAAACACCATATATTTT.

Only a few counts were recorded for this clone. The chain couples TRBV6-5 to TRBJ2-7; 8 bases match TRBD2. CDR3 size: 15 residues. Germline V gene data show CDR1 as MNHEY and CDR2 as SVGAGI. V dropped 6 bases and J dropped 5; count of bases not matched to a gene: 12. The CDR3, as DNA: TGTGCCAGCAGCCTGACGGGCGGGGGGATCCACGAGCAGTACTTC. Amino acids: CASSLTGGGIHEQYF.

V and J are TRBV30 and TRBJ1-1; D gene ambiguous. Germline CDR1 and CDR2: GTSNPN and SVGIG (reference sequence). This CDR3 region has 14 residues. V gave up 3 bases and J gave up 4 bases, with 15 bases separating them. The DNA for the CDR3 is TGTGCCTGGAGCCAAGTAGCAGAGACCACTGAAGCTTTCTTT. It specifies CAWSQVAETTEAFF.

This clone was observed once. J is TRBJ2-5 and V is TRBV28; no clear D gene. V was trimmed by 6 bases and J by 4 bases, leaving 9 bases between them. CDR3 length: 12 amino acids. Germline CDR1 reads MDHEN; CDR2 reads SYDVKM. Here the CDR3 reads CASSQNLETQYF. The DNA for the CDR3 is TGTGCCAGCAGCCAAAACTTAGAGACCCAGTACTTC.

This chain uses TRBV6-5 with TRBJ1-5, with TRBD1 matching 9 bases. Germline V gene data show CDR1 as MNHEY and CDR2 as SVGAGI. The CDR3 length is 15 residues. The V segment lost 5 bases and the J segment 7 bases; nucleotides outside the gene matches: 9. DNA of the CDR3: TGTGCCAGCAGTCGAGGGGGACAGGGCTACCAGCCCCAGCATTTT. Translating gives CASSRGGQGYQPQHF.

The rearrangement links TRBV7-2 to TRBJ2-5; possibly TRBD1 for D (6 bases). CDR1 is SGHTA and CDR2 is FQGNSA in the germline V gene. The CDR3 spans 13 residues. Trimming took off 4 bases at V and 5 bases at J, with 11 bases between the two ends. CDR3 DNA sequence: TGTGCCAGCAGCTACGGGACAACGGAGACCCAGTACTTC. The encoded protein is CASSYGTTETQYF.

The chain employs TRBV25-1 and TRBJ1-2; D is possibly TRBD1 (5 bases). This CDR3 has 15 amino acids. Trimming cost V 10 bases and J 2 bases, with 20 bases left between them. Germline V gives CDR1 MGHDK, CDR2 SYGVNS. This CDR3 reads CATPPGDSRNYGYTF. The CDR3 region has the DNA TGTGCCACCCCCCCCGGTGACAGTAGAAACTATGGCTACACCTTC.